Below, 4 T cell receptor beta chains from the same sample are listed, as sequenced in a study of blood T cell repertoires in COVID-19. The method was immunoSEQ multiplex PCR; TCRdb's version includes in-frame clones alone and lacks a portion of them. The sample records some 110,000 clones, roughly 91% being singletons. The sequencing sample was made of peripheral blood. The receptors stem from a human donor in a cohort sampled during active COVID-19.

The rearrangement links TRBV19 to TRBJ1-3, with D perhaps matching TRBD1 (5 bases). Germline CDR1 and CDR2: LNHDA and SQIVND (reference sequence). V gave up 8 bases and J gave up 2 bases, with 10 bases separating them. The length of the CDR3 is 13 residues. This CDR3 is CASADNPGNTIYF. CDR3 coding DNA: TGTGCCAGTGCGGACAACCCTGGAAACACCATATATTTT.

The V and J genes are TRBV28 and TRBJ2-3, with 12 bases matching TRBD1. This CDR3 spans 15 amino acids. CDR1 MDHEN and CDR2 SYDVKM come from the germline V gene. V dropped 5 bases and J dropped 6; count of bases not matched to a gene: 6. This CDR3 is CASSQAGQGADTQYF. As DNA, the CDR3 is TGTGCCAGCAGTCAAGCGGGACAGGGGGCGGATACGCAGTATTTT.

This chain connects TRBV28 to TRBJ2-5; 9 positions match TRBD1. Germline CDR1 MDHEN, CDR2 SYDVKM. This CDR3 has 16 amino acids. V shed 5 bases, J shed 2 bases, and the junction held 9 bases outside the gene matches. DNA of the CDR3: TGTGCCAGCAGTCAGGAGCCGGGACAGGGACAAGAGACCCAGTACTTC. Amino acids: CASSQEPGQGQETQYF.

The chain couples TRBV10-3 to TRBJ2-2, with D possibly TRBD1 on 5 matching bases. V gave up 3 bases and J gave up 7 bases, with 21 bases separating them. Germline V lookup: CDR1 ENHRY, CDR2 SYGVKD. This CDR3 region has 17 residues. DNA of the CDR3: TGTGCCATCAGTGAAAGGCAGGGCCCCGGTAAAGGCGGGGAGCTGTTTTTT. This gives the protein CAISERQGPGKGGELFF.